The present T cell receptor beta chain was sequenced within a study of T cells in Graves' hyperthyroidism and ophthalmopathy. The PBMCs were sourced from fresh peripheral blood (around 10 ml). General study findings and limits: Using 13 V-J features, a model discriminated ophthalmopathy from stable hyperthyroidism.

This clonotype was detected ten times or more. Its antigen is still unknown. The CDR3 has 14 amino acids. The V gene's germline CDR1 is SGHKS and CDR2 YYEKEE (reference sequence). The V gene end was trimmed by 4 bases and the J gene end by 5 bases; junction bases not matched to a gene: 4. TCR beta CDR3 regions were amplified from RNA. An initial round of RT-PCR targeting the TCR CDR3 relied on the HTBI primer set. TCRdb fed the multiplex PCR reads into MiXCR, producing one record per CDR3 protein. The data contain over 400,000 distinct CDR3 sequences, roughly 23% of them singletons. This TCR came from a woman in her seventies with Graves' ophthalmopathy. Sequencing was done on a sample of blood. This sequence joins TRBV5-5 and TRBJ2-4; the match to TRBD1 covers 9 bases. This CDR3 is CASSVQGAQNIQYF. The CDR3 DNA sequence: TGTGCCAGCAGCGTACAGGGGGCGCAAAACATTCAGTACTTC.